A single sample is the source of the 2 T cell receptor beta chains below, sequenced in a study of CD8 T cells in Susac syndrome. The RNA input was roughly 0.45 to 1 ug, and it was reverse transcribed with random hexamers. TCRdb reprocessed the immunoSEQ multiplex PCR reads via MiXCR and lists one record per CDR3 protein. This sample has about 73,000 distinct CDR3 sequences; roughly 94% occur once, and the top ten carry roughly 0.39%. Sequencing was carried out using CD8+ T cells from PBMCs. The origin of the receptors is a human donor with multiple sclerosis.

The chain links TRBV20-1 to TRBJ1-1, with 12 nucleotides matching TRBD1. CDR1 is DFQATT, CDR2 SNEGSKA, per germline (reference sequence). The CDR3 runs 15 residues. After removal of 6 bases from V and 5 bases from J, the junction contained 10 bases not matched to a gene. CDR3 residues: CSAGTGGNLETEAFF. DNA of the CDR3: TGCAGTGCAGGGACAGGGGGCAATCTGGAGACTGAAGCTTTCTTT.

V and J are TRBV2 and TRBJ1-2; D unresolved. Germline V gives CDR1 SNHLY, CDR2 FYNNEI. The CDR3 is 16 amino acids. With 6 bases removed from V and 4 bases from J, the gap between germline ends came to 21 bases. The CDR3 DNA sequence: TGTGCCAGCAGCCATACCCGGGAACGGTCTTTCTATGGCTACACCTTC. It translates to CASSHTRERSFYGYTF.